One sample yielded the 3 T cell receptor beta chains listed below, sequenced in a study of blood T cell repertoires in COVID-19. Sequencing was performed with immunoSEQ multiplex PCR; in TCRdb, only in-frame clones are kept and a portion is missing. The table lists about 210,000 clones, 80% to 90% of them singletons. The sample consisted of PBMCs or T cells enriched from blood (not recorded which). These receptors were collected from a man younger than 35 with acute COVID-19.

The rearrangement uses TRBV5-1 and TRBJ2-7; 10 bases agree with TRBD2. J was trimmed by 7 bases and V by 0 bases; bases with no gene match: 7. The CDR3 runs 15 residues. Germline CDR1 is SGHRS and CDR2 is YFSETQ. This chain's CDR3 is CASSLGALAGVEQYF. Here the CDR3 DNA reads TGCGCCAGCAGCTTGGGGGCGCTAGCGGGAGTTGAGCAGTACTTC. Based on the CDR3 plus reference TRBV5-1 and TRBJ2-7, the full variable domain is KAGVTQTPRYLIKTRGQQVTLSCSPISGHRSVSWYQQTPGQGLQFLFEYFSETQRNKGNFPGRFSGRQFSNSRSEMNVSTLELGDSALYLCASSLGALAGVEQYFGPGTRLTVT.

This clone was seen a single time. The V gene is TRBV11-3, the J gene TRBJ1-4; D remains unclear. Germline loops: CDR1 SGHNT, CDR2 YENEEA. The germline V and J ends were trimmed by 1 base and 0 bases, with 12 bases remaining between them. This CDR3 has 17 residues. DNA of the CDR3: TGTGCCAGCAGCTTAGGGGTCGGGTATGCAACTAATGAAAAACTGTTTTTT. Translated: CASSLGVGYATNEKLFF.

The chain couples TRBV4-2 to TRBJ2-7; TRBD2 is a possible D gene (5 bases). V lost 0 bases to trimming and J lost 0 bases, with 9 bases between them. The CDR3 loop spans 15 amino acids. From germline, CDR1 is LGHNA and CDR2 YNFKEQ. For the CDR3, the DNA is TGTGCCAGCAGCCAAGATGCGGGTACCTCCTACGAGCAGTACTTC. Translation gives CASSQDAGTSYEQYF.